Below, one TCR beta chain is given with its context. Source study methods: Estimation of nucleated cell counts relied on the amplification of reference gene primers. The protocol was immunoSEQ multiplex PCR, while the TCRdb copy is restricted to in-frame clones and leaves out a portion. V, J and clone size are taken as reported in that table, and D and trimming were inferred from the DNA itself. The sample records about 24,000 clones, just over 90% being singletons. The sample is drawn from a study of blood T cell repertoires in COVID-19. The overall study: Specimens from acute and convalescent COVID-19 originated in the United States, Italy and Spain.

The CDR3 totals 12 residues. Between the trimmed V and J ends, which lost 1 base and 8 bases, there was a span of 8 bases. The sample was peripheral blood. This TCR derives from a man between 70 and 80 years old with active COVID-19. The chain joins TRBV12-3 or TRBV12-4 to TRBJ1-2; possible D gene TRBD1, 5 bases. CDR3 region: CASSLVRGGYTF. CDR3 nucleotides: TGTGCCAGCAGTTTAGTTAGGGGCGGCTACACCTTC.